A selection of T cell receptor beta chains follows, all from one sample in a study of blood T cell repertoires in COVID-19. Assay used: immunoSEQ multiplex PCR; TCRdb lists only in-frame clones, some missing. Here the sample spans 250,000 to 350,000 clones, approximately 88% being singletons. The sample consisted of peripheral blood. These receptors were taken from a human donor with COVID-19, enrolled during active disease. The donor label of this sample is uncertain. Both conserved end residues are trimmed from each CDR3. The listing skips clone size in some rows; elsewhere it reads once, few, many or a size class.

v_gene	abundance	j_gene	CDR3aa
TRBV29-1	.	TRBJ2-3	SVEKGARSTDTQY
TRBV5-8	.	TRBJ1-2	ASSLRGGATHGYT
TRBV12-3/TRBV12-4	.	TRBJ1-3	ASSLGGYTIY
TRBV11-2	few	TRBJ1-2	ASSPDRAGGYT
TRBV7-8	.	TRBJ2-7	ASSLTTGTYEQY
TRBV5-4	few	TRBJ2-5	ASSLRQVAGVETQY
TRBV19	many	TRBJ2-5	ASSPSALAGDTQETQY
TRBV10-3	.	TRBJ2-2	AISEISPRLAGELF
TRBV7-2	.	TRBJ2-4	ASSLAGLENIQY
TRBV29-1	.	TRBJ1-1	SAGTRGDTEAF
TRBV11-2	.	TRBJ1-1	ASSPRQGTEAF
TRBV19	.	TRBJ2-1	ASLEGEQF
TRBV7-2	.	TRBJ2-2	ASSHRDPTTGELF
TRBV7-2	.	TRBJ2-7	ASSESRDSYEQY
TRBV5-4	.	TRBJ2-5	ASSPPRGGSETQY
TRBV28	.	TRBJ2-7	ASTPSAGGKYEQY
TRBV5-5	.	TRBJ2-3	ASSSQGLLSTDTQY
TRBV18	.	TRBJ1-2	ASREDRAGYT
TRBV7-2	.	TRBJ2-1	ASSRQYNEQF
TRBV9	.	TRBJ2-7	ASSARDYSSYEQY
TRBV9	few	TRBJ1-2	ASSAGVGVQRGYT
TRBV6-5	.	TRBJ2-2	ASRWGQNTGELF
TRBV25-1	once	TRBJ2-3	ASSESGGRTDTQY
TRBV19	.	TRBJ2-3	ASSMFLAMGDTQY
TRBV11-3	.	TRBJ2-1	ASSFKIAEYNEQF
TRBV6-5	.	TRBJ2-7	ATSGLTYEQY
TRBV7-2	.	TRBJ2-3	AGAPTHATDTQY
TRBV7-2	.	TRBJ2-1	ASSLVPRGVGL
TRBV7-9	.	TRBJ2-7	ASSSGSSYEQY
TRBV29-1	.	TRBJ2-1	SVEVGRGNNEQF
TRBV28	.	TRBJ2-7	ASSPAGLADRATYEQY
TRBV6-5	.	TRBJ2-7	ASRRDNAYEQY
TRBV18	.	TRBJ1-5	ASSPYESNQPQH
TRBV18	once	TRBJ1-1	ASSPTRQPLNTEAF
TRBV9	.	TRBJ1-4	ASSVVPRVRDAELF
TRBV19	.	TRBJ2-3	ASSPRDRDTQY
TRBV10-3	few	TRBJ2-2	AIRPTSGRAPGELF
TRBV4-3	once	TRBJ1-2	ASGMTGNYGYT
TRBV27	.	TRBJ1-1	ASKEPGHPNTEAF
TRBV7-2	.	TRBJ1-3	ASSRVGSSGNTIY
TRBV7-9	once	TRBJ1-5	ASSFGTNQPQH
TRBV5-1	.	TRBJ1-5	ASSAGDNQPQH
TRBV28	.	TRBJ1-4	ASSRTGVNEKLF
TRBV6-6	.	TRBJ2-5	ASSRTSEETQY
TRBV7-9	.	TRBJ2-7	ASSHSGRGYEQY
TRBV7-3	once	TRBJ2-3	ASSLGPGTSTDTQY
TRBV28	once	TRBJ2-3	ASSFDRTTDTQY
TRBV2	.	TRBJ1-1	ASSEYGVTEAF
TRBV21-1	.	TRBJ2-7	ASSMAQREGNEQY